This T cell receptor beta chain was recovered during a study of T cells in Graves' hyperthyroidism and ophthalmopathy. RNA transcripts yielded amplified TCR beta CDR3 regions. Using the HTBI primer set, a first-round RT-PCR was run on the TCR CDR3. TCRdb re-called the multiplex PCR reads through MiXCR, storing one row per CDR3 protein. Of approximately 710,000 distinct CDR3 sequences in the sample, around a sixth were seen once. This clonotype was counted only a few times. Newly diagnosed hyperthyroidism, duration under 2 months, in patients aged 18 to 65. The CDR3 loop spans 12 amino acids. The germline V and J ends were trimmed by 7 bases and 1 base, with 10 bases remaining between them. Germline loops: CDR1 GTSNPN, CDR2 SVGIG (reference sequence).

This TCR came from a man between 45 and 60 years old with Graves' hyperthyroidism. The V gene is TRBV30, the J gene TRBJ1-1, with D hard to call. Input material: blood. DNA for the CDR3: TGTGCCTCTACTAGACAGAACACTGAAGCTTTCTTT. Amino acids: CASTRQNTEAFF.